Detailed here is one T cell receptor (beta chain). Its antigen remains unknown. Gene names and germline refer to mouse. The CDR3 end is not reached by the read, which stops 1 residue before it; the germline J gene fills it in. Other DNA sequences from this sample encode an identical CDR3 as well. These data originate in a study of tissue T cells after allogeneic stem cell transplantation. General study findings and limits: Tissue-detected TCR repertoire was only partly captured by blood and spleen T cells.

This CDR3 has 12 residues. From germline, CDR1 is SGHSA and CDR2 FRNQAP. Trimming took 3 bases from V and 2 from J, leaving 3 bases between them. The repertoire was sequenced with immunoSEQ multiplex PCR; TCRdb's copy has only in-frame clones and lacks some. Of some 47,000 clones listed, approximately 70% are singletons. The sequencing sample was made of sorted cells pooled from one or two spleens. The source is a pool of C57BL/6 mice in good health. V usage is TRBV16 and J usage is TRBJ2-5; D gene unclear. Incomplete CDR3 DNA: TGTGCAAGCAGCTTCGGCCAAGACACCCAGTAC. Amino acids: CASSFGQDTQY. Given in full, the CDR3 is CASSFGQDTQYF. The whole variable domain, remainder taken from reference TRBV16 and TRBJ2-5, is NAGVIQTPRHKVTGKGQEATLWCEPISGHSAVFWYRQTIVQGLEFLTYFRNQAPIDDSGMPKERFSAQMPNQSHSTLKIQSTQPQDSAVYLCASSFGQDTQYFGPGTRLLVL.